Described below is a single T cell receptor (beta chain) sequence and its context. One end of the junction is discordant with germline, which a read error may explain. The sample comes from a study of molecular identifiers for immune sequencing clone quantification. This CDR3 has 13 residues. Germline-derived CDR1 and CDR2 are SNHLY and FYNNEI. Previously described methods with listed TCR primers produced the bulk TCR libraries. TCRdb redid the calling of the PCR reads with MiXCR, one entry per CDR3 protein. The repertoire includes approximately 590,000 distinct CDR3 sequences, 25% of them detected once, and 0.7% to 0.95% sits in the top ten.

The source material was naive CD8+ T cells from blood, with Jurkat cell RNA spiked in. Subset noted: FACS-sorted CD8+CD4-CCR7+CD45RA+ naive T cells. The source is a human donor in good health. Some libraries in this study had Jurkat cell RNA spiked in. The chain recombines TRBV2 with TRBJ1-2; D remains ambiguous. This CDR3 is CDSSEMAAHGYTF. CDR3 sequence (DNA): TGTGACAGCAGTGAAATGGCAGCCCATGGCTACACCTTC.